These 9 T cell receptor beta chains were all obtained from the same sample, sequenced in a study of blood T cell repertoires in COVID-19. The protocol was immunoSEQ multiplex PCR, while the TCRdb copy is restricted to in-frame clones and leaves out a portion. The sample has more than 80,000 clones; about 92% are singletons. The sequencing sample was made of peripheral blood. All receptors derive from a young man with COVID-19, enrolled during active disease.

The V gene is TRBV11-2, the J gene TRBJ2-1; possible D gene TRBD2, 6 bases. CDR1 and CDR2 (germline): SGHAT, FQNNGV. With 11 bases removed from V and 7 bases from J, the gap between germline ends came to 15 bases. The CDR3 length is 12 residues. The CDR3 region is CAAGRRDNEQFF. In DNA form, the CDR3 reads TGTGCCGCGGGACGGCGGGATAATGAGCAGTTCTTC.

The rearrangement uses TRBV7-2 and TRBJ2-1, with 11 nucleotides matching TRBD2. V trimming: 1 base; J trimming: 2 bases; junction bases outside the gene matches: 1. Germline V gene data show CDR1 as SGHTA and CDR2 as FQGNSA. This CDR3 is built from 16 residues. CDR3 sequence reads: CASSLDSGRAYNEQFF. CDR3 nucleotides: TGTGCCAGCAGCTTAGATAGCGGGAGGGCCTACAATGAGCAGTTCTTC.

The chain recombines TRBV2 with TRBJ2-2; 7 bases are a match to TRBD2. J lost 3 bases, V lost 2 bases, and 3 bases had no gene match. This CDR3 has 15 residues. Germline CDR1 is SNHLY and CDR2 is FYNNEI. CDR3 coding DNA: TGTGCCAGCAGTGAACGGGGGAGGGACACCGGGGAGCTGTTTTTT. Protein: CASSERGRDTGELFF.

The chain couples TRBV3-1 (or the pseudogene TRBV3-2) to TRBJ2-3, with D perhaps TRBD2 (6 bases). The CDR3 totals 16 residues. From germline, CDR1 is LGHDT and CDR2 YNNKEL (reference sequence). Trimming removed 1 base at V and 8 bases at J, with 19 bases between. CDR3 residues: CASSQGMGSGGGTQYF. The CDR3 region has the DNA TGTGCCAGCAGCCAAGGAATGGGTAGCGGAGGAGGTACGCAGTATTTT.

CDR3 protein: CASSPTGWHRANTGELFF. The CDR3 DNA is TGTGCCAGCAGCCCGACCGGATGGCACAGAGCGAACACCGGGGAGCTGTTTTTT. This chain uses TRBV7-6 with TRBJ2-2; D gene unclear. V lost 5 bases, J lost 0 bases, and 19 bases lay in between. CDR1 SGHVS and CDR2 FNYEAQ come from the germline V gene. The CDR3 totals 18 residues.

This sequence joins TRBV2 and TRBJ2-7, with 7 nucleotides matching TRBD1. Germline lookup yields CDR1 SNHLY and CDR2 FYNNEI. The CDR3 is made up of 15 amino acids. V lost 5 bases and J lost 3; bases outside the gene matches: 10. The CDR3 DNA follows: TGTGCCAGCAGTTCCCGACAGGGACCTAACTACGAGCAGTACTTC. It specifies CASSSRQGPNYEQYF.

This clone has just a few counts. The chain carries TRBV11-3 and TRBJ2-1; D not resolved. The CDR3 is made up of 15 amino acids. Germline CDR1 and CDR2: SGHNT and YENEEA. The ends were cut back, 1 base at V and 10 bases at J, with 17 bases in the middle. The CDR3 here is CASSLAVSPNAEQFF. The DNA for the CDR3 is TGTGCCAGCAGCTTAGCGGTCTCGCCGAATGCGGAGCAGTTCTTC.

The rearrangement joins TRBV6-5 to TRBJ2-1, with D possibly TRBD2 on 5 matching bases. The CDR3 totals 11 residues. The germline V gene encodes CDR1 MNHEY and CDR2 SVGAGI. The V end lost 7 bases, the J end lost 8 bases, and 9 bases lay between the germline ends. CDR3 DNA: TGTGCCAGCAAGCGCGGGCATGAGCAGTTCTTC. It encodes CASKRGHEQFF.

The rearrangement links TRBV4-2 to TRBJ2-5; D possibly corresponds to TRBD2 (5 bases). Trimming left V 1 base short and J 1 base short, with 7 bases between. CDR1 is LGHNA and CDR2 is YNFKEQ in the germline V gene. This CDR3 has 14 amino acids. This chain's CDR3 is CASSQVSGQETQYF. The CDR3 DNA is TGTGCCAGCAGCCAAGTCAGCGGCCAAGAGACCCAGTACTTC.